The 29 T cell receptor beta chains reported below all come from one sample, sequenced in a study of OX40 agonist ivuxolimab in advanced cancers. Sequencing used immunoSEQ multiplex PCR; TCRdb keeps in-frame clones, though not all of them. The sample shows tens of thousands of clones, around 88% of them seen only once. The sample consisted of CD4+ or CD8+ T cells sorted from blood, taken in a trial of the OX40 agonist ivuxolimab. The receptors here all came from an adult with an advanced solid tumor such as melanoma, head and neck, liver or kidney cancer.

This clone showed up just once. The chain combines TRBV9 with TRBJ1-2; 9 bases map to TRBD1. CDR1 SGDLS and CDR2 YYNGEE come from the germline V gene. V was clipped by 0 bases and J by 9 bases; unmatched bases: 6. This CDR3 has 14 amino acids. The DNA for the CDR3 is TGTGCCAGCAGCGTAGACGGACAGGGGAGCCGCTACACCTTC. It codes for CASSVDGQGSRYTF.

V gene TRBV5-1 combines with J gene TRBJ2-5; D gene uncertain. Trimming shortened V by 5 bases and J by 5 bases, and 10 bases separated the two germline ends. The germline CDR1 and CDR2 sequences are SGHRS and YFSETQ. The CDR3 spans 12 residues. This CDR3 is CASSVEYETQYF. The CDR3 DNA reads TGCGCCAGCAGTGTCGAGTATGAGACCCAGTACTTC.

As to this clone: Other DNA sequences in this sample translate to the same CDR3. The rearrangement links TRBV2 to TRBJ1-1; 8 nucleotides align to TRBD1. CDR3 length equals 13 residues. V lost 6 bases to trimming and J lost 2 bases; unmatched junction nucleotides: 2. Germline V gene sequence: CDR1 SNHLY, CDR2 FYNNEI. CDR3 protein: CASRGTGNTEAFF. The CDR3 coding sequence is TGTGCCAGCAGAGGGACAGGAAACACTGAAGCTTTCTTT.

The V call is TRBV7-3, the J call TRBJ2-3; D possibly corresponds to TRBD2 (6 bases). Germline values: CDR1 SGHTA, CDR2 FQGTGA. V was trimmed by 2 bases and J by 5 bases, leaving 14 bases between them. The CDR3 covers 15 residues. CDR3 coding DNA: TGTGCCAGCAGCTTAGGGGGGAGTTACGGAGATACGCAGTATTTT. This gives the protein CASSLGGSYGDTQYF.

This CDR3 is CASSLVGQDNEQFF. CDR3 DNA sequence: TGCGCCAGCAGCTTGGTGGGACAGGACAATGAGCAGTTCTTC. The V and J genes are TRBV5-1 and TRBJ2-1; 8 nucleotides match TRBD1. CDR3 size: 14 residues. J gave up 5 bases and V 0 bases, and 1 base lay outside the gene matches. Germline CDR1 SGHRS, CDR2 YFSETQ.

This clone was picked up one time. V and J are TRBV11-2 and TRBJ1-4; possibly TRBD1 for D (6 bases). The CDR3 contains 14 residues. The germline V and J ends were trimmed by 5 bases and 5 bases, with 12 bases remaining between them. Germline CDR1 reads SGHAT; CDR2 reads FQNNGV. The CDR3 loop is CASSGWTENEKLFF. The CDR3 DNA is TGTGCCAGCAGCGGTTGGACAGAGAATGAAAAACTGTTTTTT.

CDR3 sequence reads: CASSISGGTASNEQFF. The CDR3 DNA reads TGTGCCAGTAGTATTTCCGGCGGGACAGCCTCCAATGAGCAGTTCTTC. V gene TRBV19 combines with J gene TRBJ2-1, with a tentative D call TRBD1 (7 bases). The CDR3 has 16 residues. V was shortened by 3 bases and J by 6 bases, with 18 bases between the two germline ends. Germline V CDR1 and CDR2: LNHDA, SQIVND (reference sequence).

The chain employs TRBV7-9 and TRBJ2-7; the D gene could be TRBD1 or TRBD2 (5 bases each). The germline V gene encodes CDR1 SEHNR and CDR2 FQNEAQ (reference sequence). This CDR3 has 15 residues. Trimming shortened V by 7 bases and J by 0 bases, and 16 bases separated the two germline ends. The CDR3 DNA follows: TGTGCCAGCAATTCCAAGGGACCTCTCTCCTACGAGCAGTACTTC. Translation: CASNSKGPLSYEQYF.

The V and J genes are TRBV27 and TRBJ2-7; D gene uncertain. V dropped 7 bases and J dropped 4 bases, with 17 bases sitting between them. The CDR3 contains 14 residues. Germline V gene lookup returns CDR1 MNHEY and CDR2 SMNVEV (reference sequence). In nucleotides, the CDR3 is TGTGCCAGCAATCCAACCGGGCCTAGATACGAGCAGTACTTC. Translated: CASNPTGPRYEQYF.

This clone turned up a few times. CDR3: CASSLEAGGSYEQYF. Here the CDR3 DNA reads TGTGCCAGCAGCTTAGAAGCGGGAGGATCCTACGAGCAGTACTTC. This rearrangement joins TRBV7-2 to TRBJ2-7; TRBD2 matches 9 bases. Trimming removed 1 base from V and 1 base from J; junction bases left unmatched: 2. CDR1 SGHTA and CDR2 FQGNSA come from the germline V gene. The CDR3 runs 15 residues.

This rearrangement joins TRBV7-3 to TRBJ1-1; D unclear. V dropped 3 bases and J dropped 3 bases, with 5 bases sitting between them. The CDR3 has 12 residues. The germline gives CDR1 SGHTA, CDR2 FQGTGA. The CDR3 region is CASSLTDTEAFF. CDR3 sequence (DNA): TGTGCCAGCAGCTTGACGGACACTGAAGCTTTCTTT.

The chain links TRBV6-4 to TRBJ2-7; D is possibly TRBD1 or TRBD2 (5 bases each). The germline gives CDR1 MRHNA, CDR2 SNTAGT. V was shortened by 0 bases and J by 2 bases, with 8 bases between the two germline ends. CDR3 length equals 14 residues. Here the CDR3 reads CASSDSGVPYEQYV. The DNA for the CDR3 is TGTGCCAGCAGTGACTCGGGGGTCCCCTACGAGCAGTACGTC.

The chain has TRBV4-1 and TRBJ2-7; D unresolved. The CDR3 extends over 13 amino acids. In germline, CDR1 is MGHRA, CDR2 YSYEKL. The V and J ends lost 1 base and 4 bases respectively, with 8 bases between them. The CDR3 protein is CASSQGQDYEQYF. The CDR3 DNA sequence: TGCGCCAGCAGCCAAGGGCAGGATTACGAGCAGTACTTC.

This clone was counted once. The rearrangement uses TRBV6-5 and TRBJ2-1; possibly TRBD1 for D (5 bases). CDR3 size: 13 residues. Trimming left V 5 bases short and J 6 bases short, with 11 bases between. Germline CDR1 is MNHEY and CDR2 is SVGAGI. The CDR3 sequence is CASSQYQGNEQFF. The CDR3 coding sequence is TGTGCCAGCAGTCAATATCAGGGCAATGAGCAGTTCTTC.

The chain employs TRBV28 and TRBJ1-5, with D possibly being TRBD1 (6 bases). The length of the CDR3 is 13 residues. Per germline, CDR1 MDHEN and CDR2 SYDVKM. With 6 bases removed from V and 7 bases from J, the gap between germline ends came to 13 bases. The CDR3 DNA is TGTGCCAGCAGCCGAAACAGGGTACAGCCCCAGCATTTT. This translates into CASSRNRVQPQHF.

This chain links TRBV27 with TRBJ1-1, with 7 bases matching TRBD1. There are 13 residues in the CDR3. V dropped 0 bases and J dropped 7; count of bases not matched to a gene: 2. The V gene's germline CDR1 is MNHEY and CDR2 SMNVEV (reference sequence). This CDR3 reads CASSLSTGVEAFF. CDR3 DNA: TGTGCCAGCAGTTTATCCACAGGGGTTGAAGCTTTCTTT.

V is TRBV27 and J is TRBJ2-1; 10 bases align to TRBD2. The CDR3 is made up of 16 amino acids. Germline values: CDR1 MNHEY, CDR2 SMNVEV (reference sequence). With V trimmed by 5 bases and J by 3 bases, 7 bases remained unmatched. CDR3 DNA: TGTGCCAGCAGTCCCCAACTAGCGGGGTTCTACAATGAGCAGTTCTTC. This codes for CASSPQLAGFYNEQFF.

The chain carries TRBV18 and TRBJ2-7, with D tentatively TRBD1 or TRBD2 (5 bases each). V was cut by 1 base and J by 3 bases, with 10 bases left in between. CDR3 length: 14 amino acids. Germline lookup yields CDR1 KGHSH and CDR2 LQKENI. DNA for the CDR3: TGTGCCAGCTCACCACGGGACCGGAGCTACGAGCAGTACGTC. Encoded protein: CASSPRDRSYEQYV.

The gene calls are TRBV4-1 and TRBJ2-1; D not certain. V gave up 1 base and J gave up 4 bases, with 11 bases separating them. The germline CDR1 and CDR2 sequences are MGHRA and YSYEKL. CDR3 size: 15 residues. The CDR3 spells CASSQGAQGYNEQFF. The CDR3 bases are TGCGCCAGCAGCCAAGGAGCTCAAGGATACAATGAGCAGTTCTTC.

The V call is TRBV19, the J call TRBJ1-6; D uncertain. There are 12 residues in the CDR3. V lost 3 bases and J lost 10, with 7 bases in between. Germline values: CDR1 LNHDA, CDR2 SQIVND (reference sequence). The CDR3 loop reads CASSMGNSPLHF. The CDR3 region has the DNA TGTGCCAGTAGTATGGGGAACTCACCCCTCCACTTT.

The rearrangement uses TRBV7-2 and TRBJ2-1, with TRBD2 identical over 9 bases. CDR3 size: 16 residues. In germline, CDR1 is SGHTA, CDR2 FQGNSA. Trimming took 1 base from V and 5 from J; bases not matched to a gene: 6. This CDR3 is CASSLGSSGSHNEQFF. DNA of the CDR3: TGTGCCAGCAGCTTAGGCAGTAGCGGGAGCCACAATGAGCAGTTCTTC. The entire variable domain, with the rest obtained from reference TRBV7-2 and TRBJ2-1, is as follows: GAGVSQSPSNKVTEKGKDVELRCDPISGHTALYWYRQSLGQGLEFLIYFQGNSAPDKSGLPSDRFSAERTGGSVSTLTIQRTQQEDSAVYLCASSLGSSGSHNEQFFGPGTRLTVL.

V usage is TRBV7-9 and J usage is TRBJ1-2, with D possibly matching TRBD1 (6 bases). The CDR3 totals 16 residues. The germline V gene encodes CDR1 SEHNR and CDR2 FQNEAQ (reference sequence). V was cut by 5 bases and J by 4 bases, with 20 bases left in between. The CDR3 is CASSPSEDGGSYGYTF. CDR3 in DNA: TGTGCCAGCAGCCCCAGTGAAGATGGGGGCTCCTATGGCTACACCTTC.

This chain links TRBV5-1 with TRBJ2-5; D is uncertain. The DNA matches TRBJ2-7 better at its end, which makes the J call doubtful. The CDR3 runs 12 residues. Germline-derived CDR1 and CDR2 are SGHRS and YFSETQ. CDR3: CASKGGFHEQYF. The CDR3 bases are TGCGCCAGCAAGGGCGGATTCCACGAGCAGTACTTC.

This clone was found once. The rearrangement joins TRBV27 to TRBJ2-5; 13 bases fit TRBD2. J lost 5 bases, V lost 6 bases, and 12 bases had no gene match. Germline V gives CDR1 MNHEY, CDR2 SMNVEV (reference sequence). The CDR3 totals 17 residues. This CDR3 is CASSPGLAGASWETQYF. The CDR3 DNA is TGTGCCAGCAGCCCCGGACTAGCGGGGGCCTCATGGGAGACCCAGTACTTC.

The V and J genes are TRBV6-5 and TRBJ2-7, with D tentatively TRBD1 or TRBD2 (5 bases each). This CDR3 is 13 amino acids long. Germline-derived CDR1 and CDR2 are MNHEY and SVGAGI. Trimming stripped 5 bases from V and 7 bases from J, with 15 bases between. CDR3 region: CASSNLAGWEQYF. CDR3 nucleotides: TGTGCCAGCAGTAACCTAGCAGGGTGGGAGCAGTACTTC.

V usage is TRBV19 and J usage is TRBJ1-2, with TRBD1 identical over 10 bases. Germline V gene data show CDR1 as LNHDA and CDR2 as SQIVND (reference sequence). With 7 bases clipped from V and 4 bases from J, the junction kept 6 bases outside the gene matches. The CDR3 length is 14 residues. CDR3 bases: TGTGCCAGTACCTGGGACAGGGGCACCTATGGCTACACCTTC. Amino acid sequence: CASTWDRGTYGYTF.

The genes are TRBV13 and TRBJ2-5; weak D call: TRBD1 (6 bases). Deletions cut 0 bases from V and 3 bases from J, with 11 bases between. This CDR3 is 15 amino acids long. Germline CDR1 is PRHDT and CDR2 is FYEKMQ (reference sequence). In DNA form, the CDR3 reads TGTGCCAGCAGCTTAGGGACAGGCGGAAAAGAGACCCAGTACTTC. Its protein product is CASSLGTGGKETQYF.

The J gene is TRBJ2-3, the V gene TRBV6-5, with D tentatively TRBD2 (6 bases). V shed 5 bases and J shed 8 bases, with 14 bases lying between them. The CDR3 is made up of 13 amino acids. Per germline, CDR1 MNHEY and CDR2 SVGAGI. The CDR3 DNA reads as TGTGCCAGCAGTACTAGCTCTGGCGGTACGCAGTATTTT. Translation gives CASSTSSGGTQYF.

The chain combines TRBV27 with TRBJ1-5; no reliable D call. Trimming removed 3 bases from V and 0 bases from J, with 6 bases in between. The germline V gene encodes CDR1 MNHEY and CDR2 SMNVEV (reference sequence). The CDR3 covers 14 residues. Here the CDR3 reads CASSFAVSNQPQHF. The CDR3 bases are TGTGCCAGCAGTTTTGCGGTTAGCAATCAGCCCCAGCATTTT.